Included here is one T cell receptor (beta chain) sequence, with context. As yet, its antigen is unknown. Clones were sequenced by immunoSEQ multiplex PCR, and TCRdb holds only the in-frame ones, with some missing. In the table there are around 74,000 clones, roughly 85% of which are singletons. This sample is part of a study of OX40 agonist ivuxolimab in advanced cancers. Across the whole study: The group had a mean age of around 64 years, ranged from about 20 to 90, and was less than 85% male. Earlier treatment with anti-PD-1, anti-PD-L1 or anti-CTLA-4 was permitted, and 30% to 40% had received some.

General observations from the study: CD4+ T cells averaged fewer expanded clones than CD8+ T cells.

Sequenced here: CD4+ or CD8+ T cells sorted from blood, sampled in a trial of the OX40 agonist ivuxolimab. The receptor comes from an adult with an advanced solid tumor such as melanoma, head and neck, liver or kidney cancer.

This CDR3 reads CASGAQGGPLIHQPQHF. The CDR3 DNA reads TGTGCTAGTGGTGCCCAAGGGGGGCCGTTGATACATCAGCCCCAGCATTTT. The chain couples TRBV12-5 to TRBJ1-5; D might be TRBD1 (6 bases). Deletions cut 5 bases from V and 5 bases from J, with 22 bases between. This CDR3 comprises 17 residues. Germline CDR1 reads LGHNT; CDR2 reads FRNRAP.